The 28 T cell receptor beta chains below all came from one sample that was sequenced in a study of identical twins. TCRdb used MiXCR to reprocess the 5' RACE reads, holding one entry per CDR3 protein. This table has 1.5 million or so distinct CDR3 sequences, less than 35% appearing once. Sequencing input: cord blood. The receptors derive from a newborn girl in good health.

About this clonotype: Germline is not matched at one junction end, which may reflect a read error. V gene TRBV6-1 combines with J gene TRBJ2-1; TRBD2 matches at 11 bases. Germline V lookup: CDR1 MNHNS, CDR2 SASEGT. The CDR3 sequence is 17 residues long. As DNA, the CDR3 is TGTGCCAGCAGTCTGGGACTAGCGGTACTTAACTACAATGAACAGTTCTTC. It specifies CASSLGLAVLNYNEQFF.

The chain uses TRBV6-1 and TRBJ1-2; D unresolved. The CDR3 length is 12 residues. Germline V gene data show CDR1 as MNHNS and CDR2 as SASEGT. The V and J ends lost 1 base and 7 bases respectively, with 7 bases between them. CDR3 in amino acids: CASSEDQRGYTF. The CDR3, as DNA: TGTGCCAGCAGTGAAGATCAGCGTGGCTACACCTTC.

The chain carries TRBV7-9 and TRBJ1-6; a weak D match, TRBD1 (6 bases). V shed 2 bases and J shed 7 bases, with 18 bases lying between them. Germline V gene lookup returns CDR1 SEHNR and CDR2 FQNEAQ (reference sequence). This CDR3 is 17 amino acids long. CDR3 coding DNA: TGTGCCAGCAGCTTAAGCCCCAGCAGGGGAGGGAATTCACCCCTCCACTTT. As protein: CASSLSPSRGGNSPLHF.

This clonotype was counted a few times. The chain uses TRBV7-9 and TRBJ2-7; no clear D. This CDR3 has 14 residues. V shed 1 base and J shed 0 bases, with 7 bases lying between them. Germline V gene data show CDR1 as SEHNR and CDR2 as FQNEAQ (reference sequence). The CDR3 sequence: CASSLVETSYEQYF. The CDR3 DNA reads TGTGCCAGCAGCTTAGTTGAGACCTCCTACGAGCAGTACTTC.

This clonotype was counted only a few times. V usage is TRBV12-3 or TRBV12-4 and J usage is TRBJ2-5, with D maybe TRBD2 (6 bases). The CDR3 runs to 17 residues. V lost 0 bases and J 0 bases, leaving 14 bases between the germline ends. This CDR3 reads CASSLARDSPYQETQYF. DNA for the CDR3: TGTGCCAGCAGTTTAGCTCGGGACTCCCCGTACCAAGAGACCCAGTACTTC.

This chain connects TRBV20-1 to TRBJ1-6; D gene uncertain. The germline V and J ends were trimmed by 1 base and 0 bases, with 10 bases remaining between them. The CDR3 consists of 16 residues. Germline-derived CDR1 and CDR2 are DFQATT and SNEGSKA (reference sequence). The CDR3: CSARVVFRSYNSPLHF. CDR3 bases: TGCAGTGCTAGAGTAGTATTTCGCTCCTATAATTCACCCCTCCACTTT.

The V call is TRBV10-3, the J call TRBJ2-1; 14 bases match TRBD2. V was clipped by 3 bases and J by 0 bases; unmatched bases: 13. The CDR3 consists of 21 residues. Germline CDR1 is ENHRY and CDR2 is SYGVKD. The CDR3 here is CAISDIGTSGRLWSSYNEQFF. The CDR3 coding sequence is TGTGCCATCAGTGACATCGGGACTAGCGGGAGACTATGGAGCTCCTACAATGAGCAGTTCTTC.

The chain joins TRBV7-7 to TRBJ2-1, with TRBD2 matching 7 bases. The J call may be wrong; the DNA end is better matched by TRBJ2-7. The germline V gene has CDR1 SSHAT and CDR2 FNYEAQ (reference sequence). CDR3 size: 16 residues. The CDR3 spells CASSFLTSPSYNEQYF. Written as DNA, the CDR3 is TGTGCCAGCAGCTTCCTGACTAGCCCTTCCTACAATGAGCAGTACTTC.

This clonotype came up once. This chain uses TRBV6-1 with TRBJ2-4; D gene ambiguous. The J call is in doubt because the DNA end fits TRBJ2-7 better. CDR3 length: 11 residues. Germline CDR1 reads MNHNS; CDR2 reads SASEGT. CDR3 amino acids: CATLGGYEQYF. The CDR3 DNA is TGTGCCACGTTAGGTGGGTACGAGCAGTACTTC.

The sample holds many counts of this clonotype. The chain has TRBV29-1 and TRBJ2-1; 7 positions agree with TRBD2. The CDR3 has 13 amino acids. In germline, CDR1 is SQVTM, CDR2 ANQGSEA. The J segment lost 5 bases and the V segment lost 8 bases, leaving 9 bases of the junction unmatched. The CDR3 sequence: CSSVGLRDNEQFF. As DNA, the CDR3 is TGCAGCTCCGTGGGACTAAGGGACAATGAGCAGTTCTTC.

The V gene is TRBV6-1, the J gene TRBJ1-1, with D perhaps TRBD1 (6 bases). Germline V gene lookup returns CDR1 MNHNS and CDR2 SASEGT. The CDR3 is 15 residues long. The germline V and J ends were trimmed by 8 bases and 0 bases, with 16 bases remaining between them. As DNA, the CDR3 is TGTGCCAGCTCTAGATCGGGACACCTGAACACTGAAGCTTTCTTT. It specifies CASSRSGHLNTEAFF.

The chain uses TRBV6-2 or TRBV6-3 and TRBJ2-5, with D perhaps matching TRBD1 (7 bases). V lost 0 bases to trimming and J lost 5 bases, with 13 bases between them. From germline, CDR1 is MNHEY and CDR2 SVGEGT. The CDR3 extends over 15 amino acids. CDR3 coding DNA: TGTGCCAGCAGTTACTCGGGGGGACAGATGGAGACCCAGTACTTC. Its translation: CASSYSGGQMETQYF.

In DNA form, the CDR3 reads TGTGCCAGCAGTGAAGGATCCCCCACTGAAGCTTTCTTT. As protein: CASSEGSPTEAFF. The genes are TRBV6-1 and TRBJ1-1, with unresolved D. The germline V gene has CDR1 MNHNS and CDR2 SASEGT. V lost 1 base, J lost 4 bases, and 7 bases lay in between. This CDR3 is 13 amino acids long.

There are a few counts of this clonotype. The rearrangement uses TRBV7-2 and TRBJ2-4; a weak D match, TRBD2 (5 bases). The DNA end favors TRBJ2-7, so the J call may be wrong. Germline lookup yields CDR1 SGHTA and CDR2 FQGNSA. The CDR3 spans 14 residues. The CDR3 region is CASSLGGLVGEQYF. Written as DNA, the CDR3 is TGTGCCAGCAGCTTAGGCGGGCTAGTCGGCGAGCAGTACTTC.

This clonotype came up a few times. The CDR3: CATSDGKRGLQETQYF. CDR3 in DNA: TGTGCCACCAGTGATGGGAAGCGGGGGCTGCAAGAGACCCAGTACTTC. This chain joins TRBV24-1 and TRBJ2-5; 8 bases agree with TRBD2. Per the germline V gene, CDR1 is KGHDR and CDR2 is SFDVKD. The CDR3 extends over 16 amino acids. J was trimmed by 2 bases and V by 3 bases; bases with no gene match: 7.

The table lists this clonotype with many counts. V is TRBV20-1 and J is TRBJ2-7; 11 bases map to TRBD2. This CDR3 spans 13 amino acids. Looked up from germline, CDR1 is DFQATT and CDR2 is SNEGSKA (reference sequence). The J segment lost 3 bases and the V segment lost 6 bases, leaving 4 bases of the junction unmatched. The CDR3, as DNA: TGCAGTGCCAGACTAGCGGGACGCTACGAGCAGTACTTC. Translation gives CSARLAGRYEQYF.

The chain uses TRBV24-1 and TRBJ2-3, with D unclear. Germline-derived CDR1 and CDR2 are KGHDR and SFDVKD. The CDR3 length is 16 residues. Trimming stripped 4 bases from V and 0 bases from J, with 13 bases between. CDR3 loop: CATSDPTTPSTDTQYF. CDR3 DNA: TGTGCCACCAGTGACCCGACCACCCCTAGCACAGATACGCAGTATTTT.

This chain connects TRBV10-3 to TRBJ1-3; D is possibly TRBD1 (5 bases). The CDR3 has 14 amino acids. Germline values: CDR1 ENHRY, CDR2 SYGVKD. Trimming removed 2 bases from V and 0 bases from J, with 5 bases in between. The CDR3 loop is CAISEGHSGNTIYF. In DNA form, the CDR3 reads TGTGCCATCAGTGAGGGACACTCTGGAAACACCATATATTTT.

This rearrangement joins TRBV25-1 to TRBJ2-4; D is undetermined. Between the trimmed V and J ends, which lost 5 bases and 13 bases, there was a span of 12 bases. Germline values: CDR1 MGHDK, CDR2 SYGVNS. This CDR3 region has 11 residues. CDR3 in amino acids: CASSKAQEQYF. Written as DNA, the CDR3 is TGTGCCAGCAGTAAAGCGCAGGAGCAGTACTTC.

This clonotype was observed many times. The chain has TRBV6-6 and TRBJ1-2, with D unclear. V was cut by 2 bases and J by 2 bases, with 9 bases left in between. Germline V gives CDR1 MNHNY, CDR2 SVGAGI (reference sequence). The CDR3 runs 14 residues. This chain's CDR3 is CASSYRWVNYGYTF. CDR3 bases: TGTGCCAGCAGTTACCGTTGGGTCAACTATGGCTACACCTTC.

This clonotype has just a few counts. This chain connects TRBV7-8 to TRBJ1-1, with TRBD1 matching 8 bases. V lost 1 base and J lost 2; bases outside the gene matches: 6. The CDR3 has 16 amino acids. Germline V gene lookup returns CDR1 SGHVS and CDR2 FQNEAQ. For the CDR3, the DNA is TGTGCCAGCAGCTTAGACGGACAGGGAAGAAACACTGAAGCTTTCTTT. Protein product: CASSLDGQGRNTEAFF.

This clonotype was seen a handful of times. The chain carries TRBV14 and TRBJ1-2; no firm D call. The CDR3 spans 14 residues. Germline-derived CDR1 and CDR2 are SGHDN and FVKESK. Trimming cost V 4 bases and J 4 bases, with 13 bases left between them. The CDR3: CASSRTGDFYGYTF. The CDR3 coding sequence is TGTGCCAGCAGCCGGACGGGCGATTTCTATGGCTACACCTTC. Drawing the rest from reference TRBV14 and TRBJ1-2, the complete variable domain is EAGVTQFPSHSVIEKGQTVTLRCDPISGHDNLYWYRRVMGKEIKFLLHFVKESKQDESGMPNNRFLAERTGGTYSTLKVQPAELEDSGVYFCASSRTGDFYGYTFGSGTRLTVV.

This clonotype appeared a single time. At one end, the junction sequence differs from germline, possibly due to a read error. The V and J genes are TRBV20-1 and TRBJ1-2; possibly TRBD1 for D (5 bases). The CDR3 is 12 amino acids. Germline V CDR1 and CDR2: DFQATT, SNEGSKA (reference sequence). The CDR3 DNA sequence: TGCAGTGGGCGGGACGGGGCCTATGGCCACACCTTC. Protein product: CSGRDGAYGHTF.

V gene TRBV20-1 combines with J gene TRBJ1-5; 7 nucleotides align to TRBD1. The CDR3 loop spans 15 amino acids. CDR1 and CDR2 from the germline V gene are DFQATT and SNEGSKA (reference sequence). Trimming removed 6 bases from V and 3 bases from J; junction bases left unmatched: 11. CDR3 sequence reads: CSALEGQIHNQPQHF. In DNA, the CDR3 is TGCAGTGCCCTGGAGGGACAGATACACAATCAGCCCCAGCATTTT.

This chain joins TRBV20-1 and TRBJ2-5; D remains unclear. This CDR3 has 11 residues. Germline CDR1 is DFQATT and CDR2 is SNEGSKA (reference sequence). Deletions cut 1 base from V and 5 bases from J, with 5 bases between. CDR3 in amino acids: CSARVLETQYF. The CDR3 nucleotides read TGCAGTGCTAGAGTTTTGGAGACCCAGTACTTC.

The table lists this clonotype with a few counts. The chain recombines TRBV15 with TRBJ1-6; tentatively, D is TRBD1 (5 bases). The germline gives CDR1 LNHNV, CDR2 YYDKDF (reference sequence). Trimming left V 3 bases short and J 2 bases short, with 5 bases between. This CDR3 contains 14 residues. The CDR3 spells CATSRDTYNSPLHF. The DNA for the CDR3 is TGTGCCACCAGCAGGGACACCTATAATTCACCCCTCCACTTT.

The chain employs TRBV19 and TRBJ2-4; D is unresolved. There are 12 residues in the CDR3. Looked up from germline, CDR1 is LNHDA and CDR2 is SQIVND (reference sequence). V lost 3 bases and J lost 4, with 4 bases in between. The CDR3 DNA reads as TGTGCCAGTAGTATTTGGAAAAACATTCAGTACTTC. Protein product: CASSIWKNIQYF.

The J gene is TRBJ1-6, the V gene TRBV21-1. TRBV21-1 is a pseudogene. CDR3 length equals 14 residues. The CDR3 region has the DNA TGTGCCAGCAGCAAAGCGGGACGTAATTCACCCCTCCACTTT. This encodes CASSKAGRNSPLHF.